This T cell receptor beta chain was retrieved from a study of CD8+CD57+ T cells in acquired aplastic anemia. On the study more broadly: DNA from sorted CD4+ and CD8+ cells averaged around 3.5 ug.

Genomic DNA acted as the template from which TCR beta VDJ combination and CDR3 sequence profiling were carried out. Each CDR3 protein is one row after TCRdb ran MiXCR on the reads. The table shows about 40,000 distinct CDR3 sequences, with 63% occurring only once. The authors sequenced patients whose flow cytometry had shown CD8+CD57+ cell expansion. This clonotype was counted ten times or more. The sequence was collected from a human donor with aplastic anemia. Sequenced sample: sorted CD4+, CD8+, or CD8+CD57+ T cells (not recorded which) from PBMCs.

The CDR3 is CASSQGQNNEQFF. DNA for the CDR3: TGTGCCAGCAGCCAAGGACAGAACAATGAGCAGTTCTTC. This sequence joins TRBV3-1 and TRBJ2-1; tentatively, D is TRBD1 (5 bases). Germline V gene data show CDR1 as LGHDT and CDR2 as YNNKEL (reference sequence). The CDR3 spans 13 residues. The V end was cut by 1 base, the J end by 5 bases, with 6 bases between.